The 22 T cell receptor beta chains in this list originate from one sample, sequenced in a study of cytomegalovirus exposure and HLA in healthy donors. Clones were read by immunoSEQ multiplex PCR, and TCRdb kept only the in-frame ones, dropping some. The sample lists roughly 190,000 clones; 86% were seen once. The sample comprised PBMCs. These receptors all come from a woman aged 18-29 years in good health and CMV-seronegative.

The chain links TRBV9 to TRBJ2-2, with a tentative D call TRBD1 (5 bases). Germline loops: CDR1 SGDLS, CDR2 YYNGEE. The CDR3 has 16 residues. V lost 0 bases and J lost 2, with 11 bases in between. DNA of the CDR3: TGTGCCAGCAGCGTAGCTGCGACAGACAACACCGGGGAGCTGTTTTTT. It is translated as CASSVAATDNTGELFF.

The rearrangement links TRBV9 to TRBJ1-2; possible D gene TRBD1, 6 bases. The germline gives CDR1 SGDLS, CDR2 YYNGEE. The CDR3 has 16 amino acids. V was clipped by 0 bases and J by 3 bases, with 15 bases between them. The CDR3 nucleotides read TGTGCCAGCAGCGTAGTCCGGGGGGCGCTTGACTATGGCTACACCTTC. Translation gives CASSVVRGALDYGYTF. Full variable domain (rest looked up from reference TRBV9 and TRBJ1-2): DSGVTQTPKHLITATGQRVTLRCSPRSGDLSVYWYQQSLDQGLQFLIQYYNGEERAKGNILERFSAQQFPDLHSELNLSSLELGDSALYFCASSVVRGALDYGYTFGSGTRLTVV.

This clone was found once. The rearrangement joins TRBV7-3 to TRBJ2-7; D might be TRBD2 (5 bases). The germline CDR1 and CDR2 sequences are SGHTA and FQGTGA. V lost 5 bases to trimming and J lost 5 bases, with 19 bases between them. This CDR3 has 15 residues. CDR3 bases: TGTGCCAGCAGCGAGGGAACCGGCATCGTAGACGAGCAGTACTTC. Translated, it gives CASSEGTGIVDEQYF.

CDR3 loop: CASSLMGSSYEQYF. The CDR3, as DNA: TGTGCCAGCAGCTTAATGGGGAGCTCCTACGAGCAGTACTTC. The J gene is TRBJ2-7, the V gene TRBV7-2; the D gene is possibly TRBD2 (5 bases). The length of the CDR3 is 14 residues. V shed 2 bases and J shed 0 bases, with 8 bases lying between them. Germline assignment: CDR1 SGHTA and CDR2 FQGNSA.

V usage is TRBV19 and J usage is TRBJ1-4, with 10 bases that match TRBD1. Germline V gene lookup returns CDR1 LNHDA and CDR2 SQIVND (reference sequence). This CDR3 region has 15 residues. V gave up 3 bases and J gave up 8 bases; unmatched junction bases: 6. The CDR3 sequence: CASSIGTGDGEKLFF. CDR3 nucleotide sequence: TGTGCCAGTAGTATCGGGACAGGGGATGGGGAAAAACTGTTTTTT.

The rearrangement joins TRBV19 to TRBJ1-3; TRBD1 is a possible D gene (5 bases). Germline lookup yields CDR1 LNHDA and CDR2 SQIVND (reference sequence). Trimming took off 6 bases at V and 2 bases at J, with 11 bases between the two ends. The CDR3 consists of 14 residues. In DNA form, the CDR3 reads TGTGCCAGTAGCCCACCCAGGGCTGGAAACACCATATATTTT. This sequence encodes CASSPPRAGNTIYF.

DNA of the CDR3: TGCAGTGCTGAGAGCCAAGAGACCCAGTACTTC. This encodes CSAESQETQYF. V gene TRBV20-1 combines with J gene TRBJ2-5; D unresolved. The CDR3 length is 11 residues. The V gene's germline CDR1 is DFQATT and CDR2 SNEGSKA (reference sequence). The V end lost 5 bases, the J end lost 1 base, and 5 bases lay between the germline ends.

The CDR3 loop is CASRSGQGVGTEAFF. CDR3 DNA sequence: TGTGCCAGCAGGTCGGGGCAGGGGGTGGGCACTGAAGCTTTCTTT. The rearrangement uses TRBV6-5 and TRBJ1-1; 7 positions match TRBD1. J gave up 4 bases and V 6 bases, and 11 bases lay outside the gene matches. Germline CDR1 reads MNHEY; CDR2 reads SVGAGI. The CDR3 is 15 residues long.

The CDR3 DNA follows: TGTGCCAGCAATGCCGGGGATACGCAGTATTTT. Amino acids: CASNAGDTQYF. The chain joins TRBV2 to TRBJ2-3, with D unresolved. CDR1 is SNHLY, CDR2 FYNNEI, per germline. The CDR3 sequence is 11 residues long. Trimming removed 7 bases from V and 6 bases from J, with 8 bases in between.

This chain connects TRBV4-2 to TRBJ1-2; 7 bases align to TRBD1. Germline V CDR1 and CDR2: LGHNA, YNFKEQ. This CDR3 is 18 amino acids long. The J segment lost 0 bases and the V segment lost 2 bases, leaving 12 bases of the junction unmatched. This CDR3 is CASSQPDRDYDPNYGYTF. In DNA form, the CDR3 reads TGTGCCAGCAGCCAACCCGACAGGGATTATGATCCTAACTATGGCTACACCTTC.

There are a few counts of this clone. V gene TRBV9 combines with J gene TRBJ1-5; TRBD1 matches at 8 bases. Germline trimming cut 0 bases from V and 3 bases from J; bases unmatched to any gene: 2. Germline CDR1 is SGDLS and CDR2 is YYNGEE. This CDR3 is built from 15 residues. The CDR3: CASSVGGQVNQPQHF. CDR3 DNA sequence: TGTGCCAGCAGCGTAGGGGGACAGGTCAATCAGCCCCAGCATTTT. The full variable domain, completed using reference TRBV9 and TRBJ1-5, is DSGVTQTPKHLITATGQRVTLRCSPRSGDLSVYWYQQSLDQGLQFLIQYYNGEERAKGNILERFSAQQFPDLHSELNLSSLELGDSALYFCASSVGGQVNQPQHFGDGTRLSIL.

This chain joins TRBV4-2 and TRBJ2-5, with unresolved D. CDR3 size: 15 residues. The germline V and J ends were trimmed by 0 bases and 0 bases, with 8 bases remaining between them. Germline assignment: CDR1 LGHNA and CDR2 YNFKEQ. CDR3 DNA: TGTGCCAGCAGCCAAGATTGGCAGTACCAAGAGACCCAGTACTTC. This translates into CASSQDWQYQETQYF.

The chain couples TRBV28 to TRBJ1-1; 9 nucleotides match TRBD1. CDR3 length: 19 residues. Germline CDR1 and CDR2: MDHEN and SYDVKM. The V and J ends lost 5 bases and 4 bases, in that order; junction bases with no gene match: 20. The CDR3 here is CASSTTGTGRRGFSTEAFF. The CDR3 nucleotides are TGTGCCAGCAGTACTACCGGGACAGGGCGTCGGGGTTTTAGCACTGAAGCTTTCTTT.

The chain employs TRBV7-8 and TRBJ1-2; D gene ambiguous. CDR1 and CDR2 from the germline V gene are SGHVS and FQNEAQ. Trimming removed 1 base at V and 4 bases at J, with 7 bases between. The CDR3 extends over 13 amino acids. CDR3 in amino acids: CASSLVETYGYTF. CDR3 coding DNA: TGTGCCAGCAGCTTAGTGGAGACCTATGGCTACACCTTC. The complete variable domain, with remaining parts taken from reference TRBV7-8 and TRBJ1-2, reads GAGVSQSPRYKVAKRGQDVALRCDPISGHVSLFWYQQALGQGPEFLTYFQNEAQLDKSGLPSDRFFAERPEGSVSTLKIQRTQQEDSAVYLCASSLVETYGYTFGSGTRLTVV.

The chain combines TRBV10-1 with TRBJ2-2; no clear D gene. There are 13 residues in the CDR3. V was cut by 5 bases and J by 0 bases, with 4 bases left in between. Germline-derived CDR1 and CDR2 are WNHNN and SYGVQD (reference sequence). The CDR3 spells CASSYTNTGELFF. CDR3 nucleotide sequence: TGCGCCAGCAGTTACACGAACACCGGGGAGCTGTTTTTT.

The CDR3 loop is CASSFEVQETQYF. The CDR3, as DNA: TGTGCCAGCAGCTTTGAGGTACAAGAGACCCAGTACTTC. The rearrangement links TRBV5-4 to TRBJ2-5; D gene uncertain. The germline V gene encodes CDR1 SGHNT and CDR2 YYREEE (reference sequence). This CDR3 comprises 13 residues. V lost 2 bases and J lost 2, with 7 bases in between.

Here the CDR3 reads CASSPRQGLGEQYF. The DNA for the CDR3 is TGTGCCAGCAGCCCACGACAGGGGCTCGGCGAGCAGTACTTC. The chain employs TRBV11-3 and TRBJ2-7, with 8 bases that match TRBD1. With V trimmed by 5 bases and J by 6 bases, 9 bases remained unmatched. The CDR3 is made up of 14 amino acids. Germline CDR1 and CDR2: SGHNT and YENEEA.

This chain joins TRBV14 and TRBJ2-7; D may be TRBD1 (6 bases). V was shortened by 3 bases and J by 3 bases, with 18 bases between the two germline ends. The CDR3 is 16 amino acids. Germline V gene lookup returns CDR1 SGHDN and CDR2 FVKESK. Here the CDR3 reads CASSHGQGRLNYEQYF. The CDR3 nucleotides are TGTGCCAGCAGCCATGGGCAGGGGAGACTAAACTACGAGCAGTACTTC. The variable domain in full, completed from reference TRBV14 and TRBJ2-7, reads EAGVTQFPSHSVIEKGQTVTLRCDPISGHDNLYWYRRVMGKEIKFLLHFVKESKQDESGMPNNRFLAERTGGTYSTLKVQPAELEDSGVYFCASSHGQGRLNYEQYFGPGTRLTVT.

The DNA for the CDR3 is TGTGCCAGCTCCAATCTGGCAGGGAACAATTTTGAAGCTTTCTTT. Its protein product is CASSNLAGNNFEAFF. The chain employs TRBV18 and TRBJ1-1; maybe TRBD1 (5 bases). Germline V gives CDR1 KGHSH, CDR2 LQKENI. V lost 6 bases to trimming and J lost 7 bases, with 21 bases between them. This CDR3 has 15 amino acids.

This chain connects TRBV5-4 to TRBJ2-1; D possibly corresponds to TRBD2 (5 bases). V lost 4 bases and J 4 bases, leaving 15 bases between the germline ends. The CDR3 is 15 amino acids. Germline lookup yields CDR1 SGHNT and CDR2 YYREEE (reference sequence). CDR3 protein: CASSRAGGLYNEQFF. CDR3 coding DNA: TGTGCCAGCAGCCGGGCGGGCGGGCTGTACAATGAGCAGTTCTTC.

CDR3 loop: CASSLSSEGNEQFF. CDR3 nucleotide sequence: TGCGCCAGCAGCTTGTCCTCCGAGGGCAATGAGCAGTTCTTC. The genes are TRBV5-1 and TRBJ2-1; a weak D match, TRBD2 (5 bases). Looked up from germline, CDR1 is SGHRS and CDR2 is YFSETQ. V lost 1 base to trimming and J lost 6 bases, with 11 bases between them. The CDR3 contains 14 residues.

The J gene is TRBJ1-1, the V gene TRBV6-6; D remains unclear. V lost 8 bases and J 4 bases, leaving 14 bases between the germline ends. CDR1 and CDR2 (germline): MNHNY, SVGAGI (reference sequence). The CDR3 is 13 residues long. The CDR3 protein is CASVTGGRTEAFF. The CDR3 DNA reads TGTGCCAGCGTGACGGGAGGGCGCACTGAAGCTTTCTTT.